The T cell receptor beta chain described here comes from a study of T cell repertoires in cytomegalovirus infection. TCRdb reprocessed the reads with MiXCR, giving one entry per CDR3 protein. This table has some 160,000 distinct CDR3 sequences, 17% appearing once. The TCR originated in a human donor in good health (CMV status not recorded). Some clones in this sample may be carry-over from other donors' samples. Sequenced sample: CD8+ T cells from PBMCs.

In nucleotides, the CDR3 is TGTGCCAGCAGCCAAGAGGGATGGCACCCGTCTGACACCTTC. Translating it yields CASSQEGWHPSDTF. The chain carries TRBV14 and TRBJ1-2, with unresolved D. Germline loops: CDR1 SGHDN, CDR2 FVKESK. The V end lost 0 bases, the J end lost 12 bases, and 17 bases lay between the germline ends. CDR3 size: 14 residues. The full variable domain, its missing parts supplied by reference TRBV14 and TRBJ1-2, is EAGVTQFPSHSVIEKGQTVTLRCDPISGHDNLYWYRRVMGKEIKFLLHFVKESKQDESGMPNNRFLAERTGGTYSTLKVQPAELEDSGVYFCASSQEGWHPSDTFGSGTRLTVV.